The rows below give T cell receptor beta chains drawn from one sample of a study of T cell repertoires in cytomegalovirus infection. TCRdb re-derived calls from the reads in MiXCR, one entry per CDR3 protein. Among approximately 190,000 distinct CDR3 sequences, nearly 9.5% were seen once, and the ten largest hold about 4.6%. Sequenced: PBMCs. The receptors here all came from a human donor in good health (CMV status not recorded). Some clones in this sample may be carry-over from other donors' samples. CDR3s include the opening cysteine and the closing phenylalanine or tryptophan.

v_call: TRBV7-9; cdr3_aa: CASSGRDREILNEQFF
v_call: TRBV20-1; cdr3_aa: CSASGTPTYEQYF
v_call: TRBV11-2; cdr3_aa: CASSPQRADRAKRTF
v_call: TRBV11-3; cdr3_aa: CASSLATDWGAGDEQFF
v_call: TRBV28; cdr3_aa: CATGTVGNYGYTF
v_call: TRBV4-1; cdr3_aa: CASSQDVGTGRLHGYTF
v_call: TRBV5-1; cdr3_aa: CASRDDRVNEQFF
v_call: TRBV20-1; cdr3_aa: CSATANSPLHF
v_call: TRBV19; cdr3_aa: CASSIPRRQGEEPQHF
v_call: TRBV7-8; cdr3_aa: CASSLVEGGSTDTQYF
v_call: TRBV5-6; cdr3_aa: CASSWGYGREAFF
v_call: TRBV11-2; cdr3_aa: CASSPLPGRGEVMLQFF
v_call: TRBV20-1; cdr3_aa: CSARGLADEQYF
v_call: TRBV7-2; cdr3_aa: CASSRDRGFRDEQFF
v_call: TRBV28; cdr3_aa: CASRSESGAPYEQYF
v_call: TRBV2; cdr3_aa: CASRAGQGDEKLFF
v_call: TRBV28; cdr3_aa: CASSLEVGTQYF
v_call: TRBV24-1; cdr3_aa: CATSDLGDTQYF
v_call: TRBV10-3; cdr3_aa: CAISEGQGRETQYF
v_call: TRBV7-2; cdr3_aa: CASRWGEPGNIQYF
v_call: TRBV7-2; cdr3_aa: CASSWIPSGGGETQYF
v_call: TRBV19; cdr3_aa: CASSTSTGNSPLHF
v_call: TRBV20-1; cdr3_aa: CSAPRSATGEQYF
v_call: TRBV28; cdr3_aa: CASSPDRVADTQYF
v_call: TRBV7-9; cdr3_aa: CASSLVAAEYTIYF
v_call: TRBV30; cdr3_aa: CAWSVTSGTLRKPQHF
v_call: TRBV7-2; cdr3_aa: CASSTGFANIQYF
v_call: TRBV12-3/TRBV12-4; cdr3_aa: CASRGLAGVQETQYF
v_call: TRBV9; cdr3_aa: CASSVWGDEQFF
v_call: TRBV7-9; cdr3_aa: CASSRQVQETQYF
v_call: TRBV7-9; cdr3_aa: CASSRPPWTGTDTQYF
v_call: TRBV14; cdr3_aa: CASSRPPGGNTGELFF
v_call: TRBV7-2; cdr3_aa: CASSSGASINQPQHF
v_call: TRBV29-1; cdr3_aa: CSVERLAVYNEQFF
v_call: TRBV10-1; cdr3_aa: CASSPSLADTGELFF
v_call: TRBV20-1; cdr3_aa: CSASLGARDQPQHF
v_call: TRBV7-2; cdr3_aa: CASSHGNSYGYTF
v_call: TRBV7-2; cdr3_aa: CASSLTPGTGVLDTQYF
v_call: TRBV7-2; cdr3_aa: CASSFGQSSYNEQFF
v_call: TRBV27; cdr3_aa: CASSLLTSGRANEQYF
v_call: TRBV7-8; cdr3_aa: CASSLGGTNGYTF
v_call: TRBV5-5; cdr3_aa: CASSLAASGNTIYF
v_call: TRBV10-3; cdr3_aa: CAISDGQGSRSYEQYF
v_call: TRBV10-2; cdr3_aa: CASKLANEKFF
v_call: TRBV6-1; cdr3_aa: CASLGRGNQPQHF
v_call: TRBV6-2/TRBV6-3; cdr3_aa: CASRASQDPSYNEQFF
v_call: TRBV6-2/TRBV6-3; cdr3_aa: CASSSLTDRGLTEAFF
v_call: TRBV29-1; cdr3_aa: CSAGGQGSREQYF
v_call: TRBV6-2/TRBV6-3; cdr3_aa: CASSTPPGTPPYNEQFF
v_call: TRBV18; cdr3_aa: CASSPGDHVGNEKLFF
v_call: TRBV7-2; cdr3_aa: CASSFGRRNTEAFF
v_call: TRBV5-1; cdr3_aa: CASGSAGVRNTGELFF
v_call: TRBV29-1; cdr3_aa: CSVPGRNTGELFF